The text below deals with one T cell receptor (beta chain). These data belong to a study of blood T cell repertoires in COVID-19. Overall study context: Acute and convalescent COVID-19 specimens originated in the United States, Italy and Spain.

Assay: immunoSEQ multiplex PCR; the TCRdb copy retains only in-frame clones and omits some. Of fewer than 70,000 clones in the sample, almost 80% were seen once. The CDR3 is made up of 11 amino acids. The genes are TRBV21-1 and TRBJ1-3; the D call TRBD1 from the table was never checked on the DNA. TRBV21-1 is a listed pseudogene. The clonotype was recovered from a man in his fifties or sixties with acute or convalescent COVID-19. The sample taken for sequencing was peripheral blood. For the CDR3, the DNA is TGTGCCAGCGTCATAGGGGACACCATATATTTT. This gives the protein CASVIGDTIYF.